This T cell receptor beta chain was identified during a study of blood T cell repertoires in COVID-19. The V and J ends lost 4 bases and 8 bases respectively, with 14 bases between them. Germline V gene lookup returns CDR1 LNHNV and CDR2 YYDKDF (reference sequence). The CDR3 runs 14 residues. As originally analysed: Researchers report that nucleated cell counts were estimated from reference gene primer amplification. Profiling relied on immunoSEQ multiplex PCR, and the TCRdb table lists in-frame clones only, not all of them. The V and J calls and clone size are taken from that table; D and trimming were inferred from the DNA. The table has 180,000 or so clones, around 87% seen once.

This receptor was identified in a man aged 35 to 55 with active or convalescent COVID-19. Sequencing was done on a sample of peripheral blood. The genes are TRBV15 and TRBJ1-4, with D possibly being TRBD1 (5 bases). As DNA, the CDR3 is TGTGCCACCAGCATGCAGGGTTTGAAGGAAAAACTGTTTTTT. Its protein is CATSMQGLKEKLFF.